The rows below give T cell receptor beta chains drawn from one sample of a study of T cell responses to AZD1222 COVID-19 vaccine. Sequencing was performed with immunoSEQ multiplex PCR; in TCRdb, only in-frame clones are kept and a portion is missing. The sample lists some 150,000 clones, about nine tenths occurring once. The sample was peripheral blood, taken on day 0 of AZD1222 vaccination. These receptors were obtained from an adult in good health. Each CDR3 is given with its conserved first and last residue.

>TRBJ2-3|TRBV4-3
CASSQDRPNTQYF
>TRBJ1-2|TRBV10-3
CAIRDSGTTNYGYTF
>TRBJ2-7|TRBV29-1
CSVEPGQGTYEQYF
>TRBJ1-5|TRBV6-5
CASSRTYQPQHF
>TRBJ2-1|TRBV25-1
CASSATGRLVDEQFF
>TRBJ2-2|TRBV7-9
CASSLAGSTGELFF
>TRBJ1-1|TRBV28
CASSLVRGTEAFF
>TRBJ2-1|TRBV7-7
CASSLVIPGQGNEQFF
>TRBJ2-1|TRBV5-4
CASSPAGLAGSYNEQFF
>TRBJ2-1|TRBV30
CAWSLRGRGNEQFF
>TRBJ1-1|TRBV3-1/TRBV3-2
CASSQVPGLRNTEAFF
>TRBJ2-1|TRBV19
CASSISGPMYNEQFF
>TRBJ1-2|TRBV6-5
CASSYSRQGKSGYTF
>TRBJ2-7|TRBV9
CASSVSDISYEQYF